Below, 2 T cell receptor beta chains from the same sample are listed, as sequenced in a study of radiotherapy plus CTLA-4 blockade in lung cancer. Measured with immunoSEQ multiplex PCR; TCRdb has only the in-frame clones, and not every one. The sample yields tens of thousands of clones, approximately 80% seen once. Sequenced here: peripheral blood, sampled from a patient treated with radiotherapy plus ipilimumab. The receptors here all came from a human donor with non-small cell lung cancer that progressed on radiotherapy plus ipilimumab.

The CDR3 sequence is CASRHRDRVDETQYF. CDR3 sequence (DNA): TGTGCCAGCAGGCACCGGGACAGGGTTGACGAGACCCAGTACTTC. The V and J genes are TRBV2 and TRBJ2-5, with 9 bases fitting TRBD1. CDR1 SNHLY and CDR2 FYNNEI come from the germline V gene. The CDR3 covers 15 residues. Trimming at V came to 6 bases and at J to 5 bases, leaving 10 bases not matched to a gene.

The V gene is TRBV19, the J gene TRBJ2-7, with a tentative D call TRBD2 (6 bases). CDR3 length equals 12 residues. CDR1 is LNHDA and CDR2 is SQIVND in the germline V gene (reference sequence). V dropped 4 bases and J dropped 7 bases, with 11 bases sitting between them. The CDR3 DNA reads TGTGCCAGTAGTAGACTAGTCGGGGAGCAGTACTTC. It is translated as CASSRLVGEQYF. Full variable domain (outside the CDR3, taken from reference TRBV19 and TRBJ2-7): DGGITQSPKYLFRKEGQNVTLSCEQNLNHDAMYWYRQDPGQGLRLIYYSQIVNDFQKGDIAEGYSVSREKKESFPLTVTSAQKNPTAFYLCASSRLVGEQYFGPGTRLTVT.